This T cell receptor beta chain comes out of a study of blood T cells in healthy people across ages. J lost 4 bases, V lost 6 bases, and 14 bases had no gene match. The CDR3 is 17 residues long. Germline lookup yields CDR1 MNHEY and CDR2 SVGEGT. This clonotype was picked up a small number of times. For the second PCR, which ran for roughly 6 to 12 cycles, a sample-barcoded 5' primer and a J-beta primer mix were used. Tagging of each cDNA molecule was performed by a template-switch adaptor with 12 random nucleotides. TCRdb re-called the 5' RACE reads through MiXCR, storing one row per CDR3 protein. The sample has about 1.8 million distinct CDR3 sequences; 49% are singletons. Each sample gave at least 7 million isolated PBMCs.

This receptor was taken from a woman aged 40 to 50 in good health. The J gene is TRBJ2-1, the V gene TRBV6-2 or TRBV6-3, with 8 positions matching TRBD1. The sample consisted of blood. The CDR3 protein is CASSSIGQGRDYNEQFF. The CDR3 DNA reads as TGTGCCAGCAGCTCCATTGGACAGGGAAGAGATTACAATGAGCAGTTCTTC.